Sequencing of this T cell receptor beta chain was carried out in a study of a mutant IDH1 vaccine in newly diagnosed glioma (dated by TCRdb to the early 2020s). At the level of the whole study: Patients were given eight vaccinations, in weeks 1, 3, 5, 7, 11, 15, 19 and 23, which matched visits V03 through V10. Vaccination started 4-6 weeks after radiotherapy alone, or was given together with temozolomide cycles in the groups whose treatment included chemotherapy. Of the roughly 32 treated patients, 62.5% were male and approximately 38% were female, and a mean age of 40.4 years was recorded. Prior to enrollment, patients had been given standard therapy consisting of radiotherapy alone, temozolomide alone, or radiochemotherapy with temozolomide, with the combination given to most patients. Peripheral blood samples were drawn at six visits, namely V03 (baseline), V05, V07, V10, V12 and V13. Longitudinal TCRB deep sequencing was performed for approximately 24 treated patients wherever samples were available for exploratory analyses.

This sample's time point label indicates: week 23, last vaccination. A 20-mer mutant IDH1 peptide at 300 micrograms in Montanide made up each vaccine dose, which was injected subcutaneously together with topical imiquimod. All donors had newly diagnosed IDH1-mutant astrocytomas of WHO grade 3 or 4 that showed loss of nuclear ATRX. The samples were drawn from NOA16, a multicentre, single-arm, open-label phase I trial in Germany that tested a mutant IDH1 peptide vaccine in humans for the first time. Genomic DNA for TCRB sequencing was extracted from EDTA blood using the DNeasy Blood and Tissue Kit. The paper as a whole reports these results and caveats: The authors stated that sample limitations prevented analyses of patient blood samples from being reproduced. Selection of PBMC samples for TCRB deep sequencing was based on availability. No apparent relationship was observed between pseudoprogression and alterations in the top peripheral T cell clonotypes detected by TCRB sequencing. Immune responses induced by the vaccine were seen in approximately 93% of patients across multiple MHC alleles.

Receptors were amplified or captured by the immunoSEQ multiplex PCR assay. Following the manufacturer's protocol, the hsTCRB Kit was used to amplify rearranged TCR beta chain sequences. An Illumina MiSeq was used to sequence the TCRB libraries. In the original analysis: Demultiplexing, trimming and gene mapping were performed with the kit vendor's proprietary platform. Sourced from immuneACCESS, this table was stored by TCRdb with only in-frame sequences that have V and J called. A share of the clones is absent; for the studies checked, an unresolved V gene accounts for under half, and the remainder has no known explanation. V and J calls and clone size follow that table, whereas D and trimming were derived from the DNA. The sample table records approximately 60,000 clones; around 80% of these occur just once. The top ten constitute 6.5% to 9% of the sample. V is cut by 0 bases and J by 8 bases, and the space between the germline ends is 7 bases. The germline V gene (reference sequence) yields MNHNY for CDR1 and SVGAGI for CDR2. Inclusive of the bounding cysteine and phenylalanine, the CDR3 is 12 residues long. Only CDR3 DNA is held: 36 bases, read in frame from base 1.

Comments on this clone: Its antigen specificity is not known. One base away there is no much larger clone; base qualities are not given.

The sequencing used PBMCs, collected from a glioma patient whose treatment included an IDH1 peptide vaccine. This sequence uses TRBV6-6 and TRBJ1-1, with the D gene not clear enough to name. The TCR originated in a woman in her thirties or forties with glioma. Some clones in this sample may be carry-over from other donors' samples. The DNA reads as follows: TGTGCCAGCAGTTACTCGTTGACGGAAGCTTTCTTT. This sequence encodes CASSYSLTEAFF.